Listed here are 14 T cell receptor beta chains from one sample, sequenced in a study of T cells in Graves' hyperthyroidism and ophthalmopathy. Amplified TCR beta CDR3 regions came from RNA transcripts. The TCR CDR3 was amplified in a first-round RT-PCR using the HTBI primer set. From the multiplex PCR reads, TCRdb called clonotypes with MiXCR, one entry per CDR3 protein. Of roughly 500,000 distinct CDR3 sequences in the sample, approximately 14% are singletons; the top ten hold about 5.8%. The sequenced material came from blood. The receptors stem from a woman younger than 45 with Graves' hyperthyroidism that later progressed to Graves' ophthalmopathy.

The chain is built from TRBV7-8 and TRBJ2-1; TRBD2 matches 12 bases. V gave up 4 bases and J gave up 1 base; unmatched junction bases: 11. This CDR3 is 19 amino acids long. The germline CDR1 and CDR2 sequences are SGHVS and FQNEAQ. The CDR3 DNA follows: TGTGCCAGCAGCTCCCGGACTAGCGGGATAGTTGGGTCCTACAATGAGCAGTTCTTC. This translates into CASSSRTSGIVGSYNEQFF.

This clonotype was picked up a small number of times. V usage is TRBV6-2 or TRBV6-3 and J usage is TRBJ1-1, with D unresolved. Trimming shortened V by 5 bases and J by 2 bases, and 12 bases separated the two germline ends. The germline gives CDR1 MNHEY, CDR2 SVGEGT. The CDR3 spans 14 residues. CDR3 in DNA: TGTGCCAGCAGTCAAATGACAAGAAACACTGAAGCTTTCTTT. Translating it yields CASSQMTRNTEAFF.

This clonotype appeared many times. This chain joins TRBV27 and TRBJ1-5; D gene uncertain. Germline-derived CDR1 and CDR2 are MNHEY and SMNVEV (reference sequence). The CDR3 is 15 amino acids. V was clipped by 2 bases and J by 6 bases, with 14 bases between them. The CDR3 DNA is TGTGCCAGCAGTTTAGGCGGAAGGGTTGGTCAGCCCCAGCATTTT. Translating gives CASSLGGRVGQPQHF.

At least ten counts were recorded for this clonotype. CDR3 sequence (DNA): TGTGCCAGCACCTCCCGGACAGGGAACAATCAGCCCCAGCATTTT. Protein sequence: CASTSRTGNNQPQHF. This rearrangement joins TRBV28 to TRBJ1-5; TRBD1 matches 8 bases. Trimming took 7 bases from V and 3 from J; bases not matched to a gene: 8. The CDR3 runs to 15 residues. Germline-derived CDR1 and CDR2 are MDHEN and SYDVKM.

At least ten counts were recorded for this clonotype. This chain uses TRBV13 with TRBJ2-7; TRBD1 matches 9 bases. From germline, CDR1 is PRHDT and CDR2 FYEKMQ (reference sequence). CDR3 size: 16 residues. Unmatched junction bases numbered 6, after V lost 1 base and J lost 2 bases. The CDR3 sequence: CASSLAMGQGPYEQYF. In DNA, the CDR3 is TGTGCCAGCAGCTTAGCGATGGGACAGGGTCCCTACGAGCAGTACTTC.

On this clonotype: A much larger clone differs from this one at a single base, so this may be a read error. V gene TRBV4-2 combines with J gene TRBJ1-2; 7 nucleotides agree with TRBD1. Germline values: CDR1 LGHNA, CDR2 YNFKEQ. The CDR3 has 12 residues. The V gene end was trimmed by 6 bases and the J gene end by 8 bases; junction bases not matched to a gene: 6. DNA for the CDR3: TGTGCCAGCAGGATCGGGACAGCCGGCTACACCTTC. Protein product: CASRIGTAGYTF.

This clonotype was seen at least ten times. The chain employs TRBV2 and TRBJ2-7, with 8 bases matching TRBD2. Germline CDR1 SNHLY, CDR2 FYNNEI. This CDR3 contains 13 residues. The ends lost 3 bases at V and 6 bases at J; junction bases unmatched: 4. The CDR3 loop is CASSDFGTSEQYF. As DNA, the CDR3 is TGTGCCAGCAGTGACTTCGGGACTAGCGAGCAGTACTTC.

This clonotype came up a few times. V is TRBV28 and J is TRBJ1-1, with D unclear. V shed 3 bases and J shed 9 bases, with 14 bases lying between them. Germline V CDR1 and CDR2: MDHEN, SYDVKM. The CDR3 totals 13 residues. Here the CDR3 reads CASSFPGSGQAFF. CDR3 nucleotides: TGTGCCAGCAGTTTTCCTGGTTCCGGACAAGCTTTCTTT.

This clonotype was seen many times. The V gene is TRBV27, the J gene TRBJ2-5; 7 nucleotides agree with TRBD2. In germline, CDR1 is MNHEY, CDR2 SMNVEV (reference sequence). Unmatched junction bases numbered 7, after V lost 8 bases and J lost 1 base. The CDR3 has 14 amino acids. Here the CDR3 reads CASGIGRPQETQYF. The DNA of the CDR3 is TGTGCCAGCGGGATCGGGAGGCCCCAAGAGACCCAGTACTTC.

In its sample, this clonotype was seen many times. The DNA of the CDR3 is TGTGCCACCAGCGAAGGACAGGGTGAAGCTTTCTTT. Its protein is CATSEGQGEAFF. This sequence joins TRBV24-1 and TRBJ1-1, with 8 bases identical to TRBD1. J lost 7 bases, V lost 7 bases, and 4 bases had no gene match. Germline CDR1 and CDR2: KGHDR and SFDVKD. The CDR3 runs 12 residues.

V gene TRBV4-2 combines with J gene TRBJ1-6, with unresolved D. V was shortened by 3 bases and J by 0 bases, with 12 bases between the two germline ends. Looked up from germline, CDR1 is LGHNA and CDR2 is YNFKEQ. This CDR3 contains 17 residues. The CDR3 bases are TGTGCCAGCAGCCAGAACTTCATGAGCTCCTATAATTCACCCCTCCACTTT. Its translation: CASSQNFMSSYNSPLHF.

As concerns this clonotype: A much larger clonotype is one base distant, so this may be a read error. The chain recombines TRBV27 with TRBJ2-7, with 10 nucleotides matching TRBD1. Germline assignment: CDR1 MNHEY and CDR2 SMNVEV (reference sequence). The CDR3 totals 14 residues. The CDR3 sequence is CASSQGTGVNEQCF. The CDR3 nucleotides are TGTGCCAGCAGCCAGGGGACAGGGGTCAACGAGCAGTGCTTC.

The genes are TRBV19 and TRBJ2-1; D could derive from TRBD1 or TRBD2 (6 bases each). V was cut by 4 bases and J by 9 bases, with 16 bases left in between. Germline loops: CDR1 LNHDA, CDR2 SQIVND (reference sequence). This CDR3 spans 14 amino acids. For the CDR3, the DNA is TGTGCCAGTAGTAAGGGGGGTGGGGCTCCTGAGCAGTTCTTC. The encoded protein is CASSKGGGAPEQFF.

This clonotype was counted many times. V gene TRBV11-2 combines with J gene TRBJ2-3; 9 bases fit TRBD2. The length of the CDR3 is 16 residues. Germline lookup yields CDR1 SGHAT and CDR2 FQNNGV. The ends lost 0 bases at V and 6 bases at J; junction bases unmatched: 7. CDR3 in DNA: TGTGCCAGCAGCTTAGAGCTAGCGGGAAAGGTCGATACGCAGTATTTT. It specifies CASSLELAGKVDTQYF.